The following is a T cell receptor (beta chain) sequence with its context. Its antigen is still unknown. These data originate in a study of T-cell memory formation after mild COVID-19. General observations from the study: Certain responding clones were present in pre-infection memory, suggesting participation of cross-reactive memory.

Constant-segment primers and 5'RACE yielded cDNA libraries for TCR alpha and TCR beta, each carrying sample barcodes and UMIs. TCRdb re-called the 5' RACE reads through MiXCR, storing one row per CDR3 protein. The table shows about half a million distinct CDR3 sequences, with 15% to 20% occurring only once. V was shortened by 3 bases and J by 2 bases, with 7 bases between the two germline ends. The CDR3 has 13 residues. Germline loops: CDR1 SGDLS, CDR2 YYNGEE. J is TRBJ2-3 and V is TRBV9; unclear D gene. Sequencing was performed on PBMCs or a T cell subset sorted from them (not recorded which). The receptor's source is an adult woman who had mild COVID-19 (a few samples of this study predate the infection). Cell type and time point are not known. CDR3 sequence: CASSEDPTDTQYF. DNA for the CDR3: TGTGCCAGCAGCGAGGACCCCACAGATACGCAGTATTTT.